Detailed here is one TCR beta chain. Its matching antigen is unknown. V lost 4 bases and J lost 2, with 17 bases in between. This CDR3 is 16 amino acids long. Germline loops: CDR1 MGHRA, CDR2 YSYEKL. The data belong to a study of cytomegalovirus exposure and HLA in healthy donors. Using immunoSEQ multiplex PCR, the repertoire was profiled, and TCRdb retains in-frame clones only, with some absent. The table has under 250,000 clones, less than 85% seen once. Regarding the study as a whole: There were 150 or so TCR beta chains listed as cytomegalovirus-associated. A few chains tied to CMV proved CMV antigen-specific in vitro.

The origin of this receptor is a woman between 18 and 29 years old in good health and CMV-seronegative. The chain couples TRBV4-1 to TRBJ2-5, with a tentative D call TRBD1 (6 bases). Sequenced sample: PBMCs. The CDR3 reads CASSRVGTPTQETQYF. CDR3 nucleotides: TGCGCCAGCAGCCGGGTAGGGACACCGACTCAAGAGACCCAGTACTTC.